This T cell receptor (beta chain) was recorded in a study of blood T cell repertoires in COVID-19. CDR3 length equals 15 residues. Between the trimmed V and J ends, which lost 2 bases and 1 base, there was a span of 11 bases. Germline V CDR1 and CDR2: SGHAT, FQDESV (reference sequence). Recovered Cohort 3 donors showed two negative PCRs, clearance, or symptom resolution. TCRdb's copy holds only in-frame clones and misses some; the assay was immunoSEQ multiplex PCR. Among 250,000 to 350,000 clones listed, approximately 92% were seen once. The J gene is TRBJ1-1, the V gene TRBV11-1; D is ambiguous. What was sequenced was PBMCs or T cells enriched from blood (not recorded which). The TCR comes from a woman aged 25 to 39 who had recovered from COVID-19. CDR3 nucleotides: TGTGCCAGCAGCTTAACCGGGTCCTCGAACACTGAAGCTTTCTTT. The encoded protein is CASSLTGSSNTEAFF.